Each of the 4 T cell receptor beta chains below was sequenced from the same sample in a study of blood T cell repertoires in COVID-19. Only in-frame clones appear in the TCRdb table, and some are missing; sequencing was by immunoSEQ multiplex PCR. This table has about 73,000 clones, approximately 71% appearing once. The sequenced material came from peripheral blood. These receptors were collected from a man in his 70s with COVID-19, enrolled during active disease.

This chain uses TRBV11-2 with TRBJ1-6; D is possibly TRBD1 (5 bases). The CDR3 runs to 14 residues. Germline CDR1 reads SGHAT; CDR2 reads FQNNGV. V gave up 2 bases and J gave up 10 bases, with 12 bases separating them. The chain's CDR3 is CASSLPGLGSPLHF. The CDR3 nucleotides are TGTGCCAGCAGCTTACCAGGGCTTGGGTCACCCCTCCACTTT.

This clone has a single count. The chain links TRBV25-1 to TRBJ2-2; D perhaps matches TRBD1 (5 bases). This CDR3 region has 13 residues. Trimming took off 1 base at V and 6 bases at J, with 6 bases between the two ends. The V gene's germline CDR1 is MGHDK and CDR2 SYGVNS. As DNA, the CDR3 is TGTGCCAGCAGTGAATTACAGGCCGGGGAGCTGTTTTTT. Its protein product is CASSELQAGELFF. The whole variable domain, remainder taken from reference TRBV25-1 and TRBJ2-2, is EADIYQTPRYLVIGTGKKITLECSQTMGHDKMYWYQQDPGMELHLIHYSYGVNSTEKGDLSSESTVSRIRTEHFPLTLESARPSHTSQYLCASSELQAGELFFGEGSRLTVL.

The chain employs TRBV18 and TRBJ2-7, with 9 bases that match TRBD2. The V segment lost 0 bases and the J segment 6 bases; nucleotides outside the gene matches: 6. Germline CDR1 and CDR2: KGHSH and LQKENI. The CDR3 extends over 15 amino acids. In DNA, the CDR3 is TGTGCCAGCTCACCACCGACTAGCGGCCTCGCCGAGCAGTACTTC. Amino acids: CASSPPTSGLAEQYF.

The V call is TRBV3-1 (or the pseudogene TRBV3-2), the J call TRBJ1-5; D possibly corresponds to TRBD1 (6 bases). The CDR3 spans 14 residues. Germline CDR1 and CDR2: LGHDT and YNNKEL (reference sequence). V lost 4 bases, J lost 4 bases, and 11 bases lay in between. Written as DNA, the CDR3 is TGTGCCAGCAGCCCACAGGGTGGGAATCAGCCCCAGCATTTT. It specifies CASSPQGGNQPQHF.